This T cell receptor (beta chain) comes out of a study of cytotoxic CD8 clonotypes in ibrutinib-treated CLL. Findings of the study overall: A difference in sampling times existed between sustained-remission and progressing patients.

Notes on this clone: The antigen is not known.

The CDR3 is 14 residues long. V was clipped by 3 bases and J by 9 bases, with 12 bases between them. Germline CDR1 is MNHNS and CDR2 is SASEGT. Researchers set a sequencing depth target of 1 in 200,000 to 1 in 1 million T cells. Profiled with immunoSEQ multiplex PCR; TCRdb holds only in-frame clones, not every one. This table holds some 65,000 clones, 45% to 60% found once. The material sequenced was PBMCs, taken after 12 months of ibrutinib treatment. This clonotype was sampled from a human donor with chronic lymphocytic leukemia. The chain is built from TRBV6-1 and TRBJ1-6; D gene ambiguous. CDR3 bases: TGTGCCAGCAGTGAGGCGGGGAATAGTTCACCCCTCCACTTT. This encodes CASSEAGNSSPLHF.